Shown below are 20 T cell receptor beta chains from a single sample sequenced in a study of T cells in localized non-small cell lung cancer (dated by TCRdb to 2018 to 2021). Libraries were built with the immunoSEQ multiplex PCR assay. In TCRdb, the immuneACCESS table is reduced to in-frame sequences with V and J assigned. These tables do not hold every clone; where another copy was compared, an unresolved V gene accounts for under half, and the others remain unexplained. The sample contains about 91,000 clones, roughly 89% of them found a single time. The ten largest clonotypes hold approximately 15% of the sample. The starting material was peripheral blood, obtained before any cancer treatment. These receptors were taken from a man aged 35 to 69 with stage I squamous cell lung carcinoma.

The rearrangement joins TRBV6-5 to TRBJ1-4; 7 nucleotides match TRBD1. The trim removed 4 bases at V and 7 bases at J, leaving 9 bases unmatched. The CDR3 totals 15 residues. Germline V lookup: CDR1 MNHEY, CDR2 SVGAGI. The chain's CDR3 is CASSSPGGGGEKLFF. Written as DNA, the CDR3 is TGTGCCAGCAGTTCCCCCGGAGGGGGCGGTGAAAAACTGTTTTTT.

This chain connects TRBV2 to TRBJ2-5, with 7 positions matching TRBD1. Germline-derived CDR1 and CDR2 are SNHLY and FYNNEI. There are 14 residues in the CDR3. After removal of 5 bases from V and 5 bases from J, the junction contained 8 bases not matched to a gene. The CDR3 sequence: CASSTGQWSETQYF. The CDR3 DNA follows: TGTGCCAGCAGTACGGGACAGTGGTCGGAGACCCAGTACTTC.

This chain links TRBV28 with TRBJ2-5, with TRBD2 as a possible D gene (5 bases). The germline gives CDR1 MDHEN, CDR2 SYDVKM. V lost 5 bases to trimming and J lost 4 bases, with 23 bases between them. The CDR3 consists of 17 residues. The CDR3 sequence: CASSPGIVWGVRETQYF. The DNA of the CDR3 is TGTGCCAGCAGTCCTGGGATTGTTTGGGGAGTCCGAGAGACCCAGTACTTC.

This chain joins TRBV28 and TRBJ2-7, with D perhaps matching TRBD1 (6 bases). There are 14 residues in the CDR3. Per the germline V gene, CDR1 is MDHEN and CDR2 is SYDVKM. V lost 7 bases and J lost 3, with 16 bases in between. CDR3 region: CASTMGAERYEQYF. As DNA, the CDR3 is TGTGCCAGCACGATGGGGGCAGAGCGCTACGAGCAGTACTTC. Supplemented by reference TRBV28 and TRBJ2-7, the full variable domain reads DVKVTQSSRYLVKRTGEKVFLECVQDMDHENMFWYRQDPGLGLRLIYFSYDVKMKEKGDIPEGYSVSREKKERFSLILESASTNQTSMYLCASTMGAERYEQYFGPGTRLTVT.

This chain links TRBV15 with TRBJ2-7, with D perhaps matching TRBD2 (5 bases). Germline values: CDR1 LNHNV, CDR2 YYDKDF (reference sequence). The germline V and J ends were trimmed by 8 bases and 0 bases, with 11 bases remaining between them. The CDR3 has 13 amino acids. In DNA, the CDR3 is TGTGCCACCCGAGGGTCAGACTCCTACGAGCAGTACTTC. It yields the protein CATRGSDSYEQYF.

This clone showed up just once. The chain links TRBV18 to TRBJ1-5, with D maybe TRBD1 (5 bases). CDR3 length: 14 amino acids. Germline V gene data show CDR1 as KGHSH and CDR2 as LQKENI. Trimming shortened V by 7 bases and J by 1 base, and 11 bases separated the two germline ends. The CDR3 here is CASWPGVSNQPQHF. In nucleotides, the CDR3 is TGTGCCAGCTGGCCGGGGGTGAGCAATCAGCCCCAGCATTTT.

This sequence joins TRBV11-3 and TRBJ2-3; D possibly corresponds to TRBD2 (5 bases). The germline gives CDR1 SGHNT, CDR2 YENEEA. Trimming took off 5 bases at V and 6 bases at J, with 15 bases between the two ends. This CDR3 has 14 residues. DNA for the CDR3: TGTGCCAGCAGCCGTGGGCGGGCCGAGGATACGCAGTATTTT. Amino acids: CASSRGRAEDTQYF.

This chain links TRBV13 with TRBJ1-6; no reliable D call. The CDR3 runs 12 residues. With 5 bases removed from V and 6 bases from J, the gap between germline ends came to 5 bases. Germline V gives CDR1 PRHDT, CDR2 FYEKMQ (reference sequence). CDR3 amino acids: CASSPVNSPLHF. DNA for the CDR3: TGTGCCAGCAGCCCCGTTAATTCACCCCTCCACTTT.

The chain employs TRBV7-8 and TRBJ2-7; no reliable D call. Germline V lookup: CDR1 SGHVS, CDR2 FQNEAQ. V gave up 6 bases and J gave up 8 bases, with 11 bases separating them. CDR3 length: 11 amino acids. The CDR3: CASSSSGKQYF. CDR3 bases: TGTGCCAGCAGTTCCTCTGGAAAGCAGTACTTC.

The chain uses TRBV19 and TRBJ2-4, with D unresolved. Germline loops: CDR1 LNHDA, CDR2 SQIVND (reference sequence). The ends were cut back, 2 bases at V and 0 bases at J, with 17 bases in the middle. This CDR3 is 18 amino acids long. Here the CDR3 reads CASSILGFGSLAKNIQYF. The DNA for the CDR3 is TGTGCCAGTAGTATATTGGGCTTCGGAAGTCTAGCCAAAAACATTCAGTACTTC. The full variable domain, in which reference TRBV19 and TRBJ2-4 provide the parts outside the CDR3, is DGGITQSPKYLFRKEGQNVTLSCEQNLNHDAMYWYRQDPGQGLRLIYYSQIVNDFQKGDIAEGYSVSREKKESFPLTVTSAQKNPTAFYLCASSILGFGSLAKNIQYFGAGTRLSVL.

The CDR3 sequence: CARPVPGQGSYNEQFF. In nucleotides, the CDR3 is TGTGCCAGACCCGTGCCGGGACAGGGATCCTACAATGAGCAGTTCTTC. V is TRBV5-3 and J is TRBJ2-1; 9 bases are shared with TRBD1. TRBV5-3 belongs to the ORF category, with a function that is uncertain. The CDR3 has 16 residues. Unmatched junction bases numbered 9, after V lost 7 bases and J lost 1 base.

V and J are TRBV19 and TRBJ1-5; D is undetermined. Germline CDR1 is LNHDA and CDR2 is SQIVND (reference sequence). The CDR3 loop spans 14 amino acids. Trimming cost V 6 bases and J 3 bases, with 12 bases left between them. The CDR3 region has the DNA TGTGCCAGTAGCCCCGGACCTTTCAATCAGCCCCAGCATTTT. Translation gives CASSPGPFNQPQHF. The full variable domain, rest sourced from reference TRBV19 and TRBJ1-5, is DGGITQSPKYLFRKEGQNVTLSCEQNLNHDAMYWYRQDPGQGLRLIYYSQIVNDFQKGDIAEGYSVSREKKESFPLTVTSAQKNPTAFYLCASSPGPFNQPQHFGDGTRLSIL.

The chain carries TRBV2 and TRBJ1-2; tentatively, D is TRBD1 (5 bases). The CDR3 loop spans 13 amino acids. CDR1 SNHLY and CDR2 FYNNEI come from the germline V gene. V was clipped by 4 bases and J by 2 bases, with 8 bases between them. This chain's CDR3 is CASSAGQNYGYTF. CDR3 nucleotides: TGTGCCAGCAGTGCGGGGCAGAACTATGGCTACACCTTC.

The chain combines TRBV7-3 with TRBJ1-6; possibly TRBD1 for D (6 bases). Trimming removed 3 bases at V and 7 bases at J, with 13 bases between. The length of the CDR3 is 15 residues. Germline CDR1 reads SGHTA; CDR2 reads FQGTGA. For the CDR3, the DNA is TGTGCCAGCAGCTTGGACAGTAAGACCAATTCACCCCTCCACTTT. Translation: CASSLDSKTNSPLHF.

The chain recombines TRBV29-1 with TRBJ1-4, with 10 positions matching TRBD1. The CDR3 loop spans 14 amino acids. The V gene end was trimmed by 6 bases and the J gene end by 8 bases; junction bases not matched to a gene: 9. CDR1 and CDR2 (germline): SQVTM, ANQGSEA. The CDR3 loop is CSVSDRGRREKLFF. CDR3 in DNA: TGCAGCGTCAGCGACAGGGGGCGGCGGGAAAAACTGTTTTTT.

This sequence joins TRBV6-6 and TRBJ1-2; tentatively, D is TRBD1 (6 bases). The germline V gene has CDR1 MNHNY and CDR2 SVGAGI (reference sequence). CDR3 length: 14 residues. V was shortened by 4 bases and J by 5 bases, with 14 bases between the two germline ends. The CDR3 DNA sequence: TGTGCCAGCAGTTCCTCCGACAGGAGATATGGCTACACCTTC. Protein sequence: CASSSSDRRYGYTF.

The CDR3 loop reads CASSYDRGRQPQHF. The CDR3 DNA follows: TGTGCCAGCAGTTACGACAGGGGACGGCAGCCCCAGCATTTT. The chain links TRBV6-5 to TRBJ1-5; 8 nucleotides line up with TRBD1. Germline assignment: CDR1 MNHEY and CDR2 SVGAGI. This CDR3 is built from 14 residues. With 2 bases clipped from V and 7 bases from J, the junction kept 4 bases outside the gene matches.

The chain employs TRBV5-5 and TRBJ2-3; TRBD1 aligns across 10 bases. Germline CDR1 SGHKS, CDR2 YYEKEE (reference sequence). This CDR3 has 17 residues. V lost 2 bases and J lost 1; bases outside the gene matches: 7. This CDR3 reads CASSFRDRGLGTDTQYF. The CDR3 DNA reads as TGTGCCAGCAGCTTTAGGGACAGGGGCCTTGGCACAGATACGCAGTATTTT.

J is TRBJ1-3 and V is TRBV7-9, with 7 bases aligning to TRBD1. The CDR3 sequence is 16 residues long. Per the germline V gene, CDR1 is SEHNR and CDR2 is FQNEAQ (reference sequence). Trimming cost V 5 bases and J 3 bases; bases outside gene matches: 10. CDR3 nucleotides: TGTGCCAGCAGCAAAGAGGAGGGGGCGAGTGGAAACACCATATATTTT. The encoded protein is CASSKEEGASGNTIYF.

The chain uses TRBV28 and TRBJ1-3; no clear D gene. The V gene lost 3 bases and the J gene lost 4 bases, with 16 bases spanning the gap. CDR3 length equals 16 residues. Per germline, CDR1 MDHEN and CDR2 SYDVKM. The CDR3 sequence: CASSFSGSGSGNTIYF. The CDR3 bases are TGTGCCAGCAGTTTTTCCGGGTCGGGGTCCGGAAACACCATATATTTT.